This entry concerns a single T cell receptor beta chain. Its cognate antigen has yet to be identified. Per-nucleotide qualities are absent, and no much larger clonotype sits a single base away. In the germline V gene, CDR1 corresponds to SGHTA and CDR2 to FQGNSA. The junction carries 11 bases between V and J, which are trimmed by 4 bases and 2 bases respectively. Including cysteine and phenylalanine, the CDR3 has 14 amino acids. The read is trimmed to its CDR3 DNA, 42 bases read in frame from base 1. What the treatment or condition label conveys for this sample: in vitro stimulation with specific CMV peptide epitopes to enrich CMV-specific T cells. This sample stems from a study of T cell repertoires in cytomegalovirus infection (dated by TCRdb to the late 2010s). Looking at the study overall: The peptide stimulations were aimed at well-studied HLA-B-restricted epitopes as well as recently identified HLA-C-restricted CMV epitopes, whose presentation resists viral immunomodulation. Donor HLA type was relevant to the analysis, as public TCR beta signatures indicated carriage of CMV infection together with the matching HLA type. The paper as a whole reports these results and caveats: Cumulative frequency of public TCR beta family members discriminated carriers of CMV infection plus the relevant HLA type in this cohort and an independent 352-donor cohort. The ex vivo response was dominated by HLA-C-restricted CMV-specific TCR beta clonotypes, and the single most frequent clonotype in two of eight donors was supplied by these HLA-C-restricted clonotypes.

The sequencer listed for this sample is Illumina HiSeq 1500. TCRdb reprocessed the public reads (quality trimming at Q25 with fastp, clone calling with MiXCR) and kept in-frame beta chains. Duplicate CDR3 protein sequences are folded into a single record with the most common DNA and genes. Across this sample there are approximately 500,000 distinct CDR3 sequences, with roughly a third seen only once. 15% to 20% of the sample lies in the top ten. Specimen: cultured PBMCs, collected from culture after CMV antigen stimulation. The clonotype comes from a human donor in good health (CMV status not recorded). Some clones in this sample may be carry-over from other donors' samples. This receptor chain uses TRBV7-2 and TRBJ2-5; no D segment can be confidently identified. The DNA sequence is TGTGCCAGCAGCTCCCACTTCGTACAAGAGACCCAGTACTTC. Protein translation: CASSSHFVQETQYF.